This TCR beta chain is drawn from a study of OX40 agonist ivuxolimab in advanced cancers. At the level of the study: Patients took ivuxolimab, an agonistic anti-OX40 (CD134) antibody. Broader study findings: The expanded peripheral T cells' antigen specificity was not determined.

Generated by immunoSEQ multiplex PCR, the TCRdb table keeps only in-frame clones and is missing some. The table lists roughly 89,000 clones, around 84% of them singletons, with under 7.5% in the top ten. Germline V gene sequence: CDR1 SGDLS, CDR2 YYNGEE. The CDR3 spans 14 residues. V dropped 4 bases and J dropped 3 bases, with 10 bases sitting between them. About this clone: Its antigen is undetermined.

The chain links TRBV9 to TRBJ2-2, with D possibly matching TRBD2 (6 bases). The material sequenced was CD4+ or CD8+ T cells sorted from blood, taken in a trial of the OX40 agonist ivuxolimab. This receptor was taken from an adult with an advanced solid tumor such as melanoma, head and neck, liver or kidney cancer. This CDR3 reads CASSFRDYTGELFF. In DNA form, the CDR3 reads TGTGCCAGCAGCTTCCGGGACTACACCGGGGAGCTGTTTTTT. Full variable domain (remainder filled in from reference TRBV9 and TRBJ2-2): DSGVTQTPKHLITATGQRVTLRCSPRSGDLSVYWYQQSLDQGLQFLIQYYNGEERAKGNILERFSAQQFPDLHSELNLSSLELGDSALYFCASSFRDYTGELFFGEGSRLTVL.